Each of the 2 T cell receptor beta chains below was sequenced from the same sample in a study of OX40 agonist ivuxolimab in advanced cancers. The library was obtained by the immunoSEQ multiplex PCR assay. The source is immuneACCESS, and TCRdb retained only in-frame sequences with V and J called. Part of the clones is not carried over; for the studies checked, unresolved V genes explain less than half of this, and the remainder is unexplained. The sample profile shows about 73,000 clones; around nine tenths of them were found once. Together, the top ten hold about 0.45% of the sample. The material was CD4+ or CD8+ T cells sorted from blood, obtained in a trial of the OX40 agonist ivuxolimab. The receptors come from an adult with an advanced solid tumor such as melanoma, head and neck, liver or kidney cancer.

The chain couples TRBV11-2 to TRBJ2-7; 8 bases agree with TRBD1. CDR3 length: 15 residues. With 5 bases clipped from V and 2 bases from J, the junction kept 8 bases outside the gene matches. Germline loops: CDR1 SGHAT, CDR2 FQNNGV. In DNA form, the CDR3 reads TGTGCCAGCAGCAAAAACGACAGGGGCGCCTACGAGCAGTACTTC. Residues: CASSKNDRGAYEQYF.

The V call is TRBV30, the J call TRBJ2-3; 7 bases are a match to TRBD1. Germline values: CDR1 GTSNPN, CDR2 SVGIG (reference sequence). V dropped 1 base and J dropped 5; count of bases not matched to a gene: 0. CDR3 length: 12 residues. CDR3 protein: CAWSAGGDTQYF. CDR3 in DNA: TGTGCCTGGAGTGCAGGGGGAGATACGCAGTATTTT.